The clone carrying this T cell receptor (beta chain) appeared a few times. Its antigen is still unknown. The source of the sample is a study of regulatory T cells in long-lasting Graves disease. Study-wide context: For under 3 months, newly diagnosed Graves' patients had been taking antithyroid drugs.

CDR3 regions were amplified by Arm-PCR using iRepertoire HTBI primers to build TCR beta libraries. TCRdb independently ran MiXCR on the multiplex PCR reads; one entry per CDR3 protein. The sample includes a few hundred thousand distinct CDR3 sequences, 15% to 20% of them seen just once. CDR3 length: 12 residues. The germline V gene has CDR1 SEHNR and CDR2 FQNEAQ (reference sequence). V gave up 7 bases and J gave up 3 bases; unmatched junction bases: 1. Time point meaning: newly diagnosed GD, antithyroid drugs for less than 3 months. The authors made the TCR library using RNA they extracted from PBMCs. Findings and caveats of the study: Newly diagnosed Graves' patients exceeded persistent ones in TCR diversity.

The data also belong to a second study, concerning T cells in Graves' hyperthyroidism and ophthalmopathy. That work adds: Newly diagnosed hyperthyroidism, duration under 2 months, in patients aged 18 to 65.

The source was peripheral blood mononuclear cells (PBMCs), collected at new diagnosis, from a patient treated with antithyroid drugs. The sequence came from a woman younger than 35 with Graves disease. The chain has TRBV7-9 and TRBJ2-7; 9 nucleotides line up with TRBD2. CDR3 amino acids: CASTREGYEQYF. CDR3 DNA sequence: TGTGCCAGCACGCGGGAGGGCTACGAGCAGTACTTC.